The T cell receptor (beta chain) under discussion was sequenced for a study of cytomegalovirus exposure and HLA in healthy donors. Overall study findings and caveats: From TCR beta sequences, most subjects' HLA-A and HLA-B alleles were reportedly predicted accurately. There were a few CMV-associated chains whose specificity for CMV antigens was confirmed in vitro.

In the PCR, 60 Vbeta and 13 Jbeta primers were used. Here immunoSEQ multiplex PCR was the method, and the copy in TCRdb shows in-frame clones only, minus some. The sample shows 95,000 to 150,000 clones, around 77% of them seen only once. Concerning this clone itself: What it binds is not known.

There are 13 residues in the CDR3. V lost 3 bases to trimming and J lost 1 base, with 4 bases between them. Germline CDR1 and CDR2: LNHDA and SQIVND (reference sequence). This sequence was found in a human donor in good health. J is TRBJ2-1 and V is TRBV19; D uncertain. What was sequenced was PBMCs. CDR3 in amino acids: CASSMYSYNEQFF. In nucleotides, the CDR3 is TGTGCCAGTAGTATGTATTCCTACAATGAGCAGTTCTTC.